What follows is one T cell receptor beta chain and its context. Generated by immunoSEQ multiplex PCR, the TCRdb table keeps only in-frame clones and is missing some. The repertoire includes approximately 300,000 clones, 94% of them detected once, and around 0.57% sits in the top ten. The entry originates in a study of T cell responses to AZD1222 COVID-19 vaccine. V shed 5 bases and J shed 5 bases, with 10 bases lying between them. The CDR3 runs to 13 residues. This TCR was sampled from an adult who received the AZD1222 COVID-19 vaccine. The input for sequencing was peripheral blood, taken 28 days after the second AZD1222 dose. V gene TRBV12-3 or TRBV12-4 combines with J gene TRBJ1-5; no firm D call. This CDR3 reads CASSTSVDQPQHF. The CDR3, as DNA: TGTGCCAGCAGTACATCGGTGGATCAGCCCCAGCATTTT.